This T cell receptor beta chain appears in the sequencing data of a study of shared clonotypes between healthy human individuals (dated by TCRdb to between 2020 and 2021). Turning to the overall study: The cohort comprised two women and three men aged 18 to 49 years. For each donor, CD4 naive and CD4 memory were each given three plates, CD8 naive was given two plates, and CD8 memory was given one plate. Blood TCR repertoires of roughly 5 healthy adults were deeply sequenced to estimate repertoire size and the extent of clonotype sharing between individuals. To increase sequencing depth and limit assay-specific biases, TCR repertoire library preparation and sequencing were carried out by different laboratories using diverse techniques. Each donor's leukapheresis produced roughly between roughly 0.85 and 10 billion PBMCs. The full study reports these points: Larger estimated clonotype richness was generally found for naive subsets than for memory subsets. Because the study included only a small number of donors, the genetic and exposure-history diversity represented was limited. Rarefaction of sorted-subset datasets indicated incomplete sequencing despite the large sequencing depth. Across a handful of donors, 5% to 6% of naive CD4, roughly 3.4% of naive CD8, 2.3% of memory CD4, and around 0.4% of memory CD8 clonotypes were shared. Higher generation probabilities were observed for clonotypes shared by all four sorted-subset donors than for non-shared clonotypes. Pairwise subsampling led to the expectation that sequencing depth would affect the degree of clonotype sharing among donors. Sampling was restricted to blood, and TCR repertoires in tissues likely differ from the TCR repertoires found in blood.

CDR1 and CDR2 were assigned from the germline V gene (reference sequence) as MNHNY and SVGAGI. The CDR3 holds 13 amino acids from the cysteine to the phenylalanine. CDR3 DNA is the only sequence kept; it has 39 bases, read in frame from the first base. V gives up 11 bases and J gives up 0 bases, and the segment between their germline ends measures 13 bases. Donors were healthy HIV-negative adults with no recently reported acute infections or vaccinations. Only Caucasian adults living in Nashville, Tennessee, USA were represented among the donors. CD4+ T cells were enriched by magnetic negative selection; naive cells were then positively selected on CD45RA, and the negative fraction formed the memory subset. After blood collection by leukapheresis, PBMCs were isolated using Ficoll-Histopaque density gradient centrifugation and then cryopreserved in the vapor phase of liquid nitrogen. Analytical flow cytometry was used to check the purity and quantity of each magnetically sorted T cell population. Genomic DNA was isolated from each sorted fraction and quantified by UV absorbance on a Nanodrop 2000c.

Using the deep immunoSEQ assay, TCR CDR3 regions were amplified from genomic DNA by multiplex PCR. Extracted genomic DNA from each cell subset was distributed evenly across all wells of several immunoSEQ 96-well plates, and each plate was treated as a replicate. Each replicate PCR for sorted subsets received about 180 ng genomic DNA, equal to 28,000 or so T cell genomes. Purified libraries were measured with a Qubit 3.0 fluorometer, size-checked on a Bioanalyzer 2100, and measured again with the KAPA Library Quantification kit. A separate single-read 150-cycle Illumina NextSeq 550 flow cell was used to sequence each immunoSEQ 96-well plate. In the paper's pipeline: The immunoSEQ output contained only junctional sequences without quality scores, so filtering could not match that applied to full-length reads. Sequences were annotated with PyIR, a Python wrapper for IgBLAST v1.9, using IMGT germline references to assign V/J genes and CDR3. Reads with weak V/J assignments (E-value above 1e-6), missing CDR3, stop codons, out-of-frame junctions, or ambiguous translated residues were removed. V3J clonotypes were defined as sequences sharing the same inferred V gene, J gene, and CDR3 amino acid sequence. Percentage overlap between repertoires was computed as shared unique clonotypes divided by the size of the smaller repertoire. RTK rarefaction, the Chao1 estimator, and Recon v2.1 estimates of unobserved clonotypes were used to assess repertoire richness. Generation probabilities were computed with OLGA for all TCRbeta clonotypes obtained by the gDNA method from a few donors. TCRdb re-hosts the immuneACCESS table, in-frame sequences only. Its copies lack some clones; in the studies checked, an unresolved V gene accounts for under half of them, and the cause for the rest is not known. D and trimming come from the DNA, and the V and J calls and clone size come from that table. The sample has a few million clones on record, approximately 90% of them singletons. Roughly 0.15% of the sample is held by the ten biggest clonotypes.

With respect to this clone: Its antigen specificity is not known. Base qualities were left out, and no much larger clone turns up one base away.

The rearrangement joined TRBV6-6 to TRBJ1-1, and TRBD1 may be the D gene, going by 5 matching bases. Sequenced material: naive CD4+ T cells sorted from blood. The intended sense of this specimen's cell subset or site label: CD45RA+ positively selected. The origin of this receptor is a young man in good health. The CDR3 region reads CAGKAGLNTEAFF. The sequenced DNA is TGTGCCGGAAAGGCAGGGTTGAACACTGAAGCTTTCTTT.